The 2 T cell receptor beta chains given below trace back to one sample, sequenced in a study of OX40 agonist ivuxolimab in advanced cancers. The repertoire was sequenced with immunoSEQ multiplex PCR; TCRdb's copy has only in-frame clones and lacks some. This table holds over 85,000 clones, 80% to 95% found once. Material: CD4+ or CD8+ T cells sorted from blood, obtained in a trial of the OX40 agonist ivuxolimab. These TCRs come from an adult with an advanced solid tumor such as melanoma, head and neck, liver or kidney cancer.

This sequence joins TRBV19 and TRBJ2-3, with 12 bases aligning to TRBD2. Germline CDR1 reads LNHDA; CDR2 reads SQIVND (reference sequence). The CDR3 spans 15 residues. Trimming cost V 7 bases and J 6 bases; bases outside gene matches: 8. The CDR3 nucleotides read TGTGCCAGTACTTCACTAGCGGGAGGATTGGATACGCAGTATTTT. It specifies CASTSLAGGLDTQYF.

In DNA form, the CDR3 reads TGCGCCAGCAGCCAAGATTTGGGAGGGGTGGCAGGGCCCGGCTACACCTTC. This gives the protein CASSQDLGGVAGPGYTF. The rearrangement links TRBV4-1 to TRBJ1-2; weak D call: TRBD1 (5 bases). The germline V gene encodes CDR1 MGHRA and CDR2 YSYEKL. Trimming removed 0 bases from V and 8 bases from J, with 22 bases in between. This CDR3 is 17 amino acids long.